This entry lists 13 T cell receptor beta chains sequenced from one sample in a study of blood T cells in healthy people across ages. Through a sample-barcoded 5' primer and a J-beta primer mix, a second PCR was run for about 6 to 12 cycles. From the 5' RACE reads, TCRdb called clonotypes with MiXCR, one entry per CDR3 protein. The repertoire holds 1.5 million to 2 million distinct CDR3 sequences, with about 35% as singletons. The sequenced sample consisted of blood. Receptor source: a woman in her twenties or thirties in good health.

This clonotype turned up a few times. The rearrangement links TRBV11-3 to TRBJ2-1; the D is unclear. V shed 1 base and J shed 0 bases, with 16 bases lying between them. The CDR3 runs to 18 residues. The germline gives CDR1 SGHNT, CDR2 YENEEA. The CDR3 bases are TGTGCCAGCAGCTTAGGTTTGACGGAAAAAGACTCCTACAATGAGCAGTTCTTC. Residues: CASSLGLTEKDSYNEQFF.

This clonotype has ten or more counts. At one end the junction does not follow the germline gene, possibly because of a read error. The rearrangement joins TRBV7-9 to TRBJ2-5, with D hard to call. Looked up from germline, CDR1 is SEHNR and CDR2 is FQNEAQ (reference sequence). CDR3 size: 13 residues. CDR3 protein: CASSSSLGETQYF. Here the CDR3 DNA reads TGCGCCAGCAGCTCGTCTTTGGGGGAGACCCAGTACTTC. The full variable domain, in which reference TRBV7-9 and TRBJ2-5 provide the parts outside the CDR3, is DTGVSQNPRHKITKRGQNVTFRCDPISEHNRLYWYRQTLGQGPEFLTYFQNEAQLEKSRLLSDRFSAERPKGSFSTLEIQRTEQGDSAMYLCASSSSLGETQYFGPGTRLLVL.

V gene TRBV12-3 or TRBV12-4 combines with J gene TRBJ2-3, with 9 bases identical to TRBD2. The junction had 15 bases not matched to a gene; V was cut back by 5 bases and J by 3 bases. CDR3 size: 18 residues. The CDR3 DNA reads TGTGCCAGCAGTGCCTCCGGTCGCGGGAGGGCCGGGACAGATACGCAGTATTTT. Translating gives CASSASGRGRAGTDTQYF.

This clonotype was counted ten times or more. The chain uses TRBV6-6 and TRBJ1-5; D is perhaps TRBD1 (6 bases). Trimming removed 4 bases from V and 1 base from J, with 14 bases in between. The CDR3 is 16 residues long. Per germline, CDR1 MNHNY and CDR2 SVGAGI (reference sequence). The CDR3 here is CASSLGGQGSNQPQHF. Here the CDR3 DNA reads TGTGCCAGCAGTTTGGGGGGGCAGGGGAGCAATCAGCCCCAGCATTTT.

This chain joins TRBV7-9 and TRBJ1-1, with 8 bases lining up with TRBD1. J gave up 2 bases and V 4 bases, and 9 bases lay outside the gene matches. This CDR3 spans 16 amino acids. In germline, CDR1 is SEHNR, CDR2 FQNEAQ (reference sequence). CDR3 coding DNA: TGTGCCAGCAGCTATCCGGGGGACAGGCACAACACTGAAGCTTTCTTT. This sequence encodes CASSYPGDRHNTEAFF.

Here the CDR3 DNA reads TGTGCCAGCAGTTTTCCTAGCGGGAAGACAGATACGCAGTATTTT. Protein product: CASSFPSGKTDTQYF. V is TRBV28 and J is TRBJ2-3, with TRBD2 identical over 9 bases. After removal of 3 bases from V and 3 bases from J, the junction contained 4 bases not matched to a gene. The length of the CDR3 is 15 residues. Germline V gene sequence: CDR1 MDHEN, CDR2 SYDVKM.

This clonotype was observed a handful of times. This rearrangement joins TRBV7-2 to TRBJ1-4; TRBD1 matches 7 bases. V lost 0 bases to trimming and J lost 5 bases; unmatched junction nucleotides: 6. CDR1 is SGHTA and CDR2 is FQGNSA in the germline V gene. The CDR3 is 16 amino acids. The CDR3 here is CASSLAQGGENEKLFF. CDR3 DNA: TGTGCCAGCAGCTTAGCCCAGGGGGGAGAAAATGAAAAACTGTTTTTT. The full variable domain, completed using reference TRBV7-2 and TRBJ1-4, is GAGVSQSPSNKVTEKGKDVELRCDPISGHTALYWYRQSLGQGLEFLIYFQGNSAPDKSGLPSDRFSAERTGGSVSTLTIQRTQQEDSAVYLCASSLAQGGENEKLFFGSGTQLSVL.

In this sample, this clonotype turned up many times. The CDR3 region is CASSGTGDDYEQYF. CDR3 nucleotide sequence: TGTGCCAGCAGCGGAACAGGTGACGACTACGAGCAGTACTTC. V and J are TRBV7-8 and TRBJ2-7; D might be TRBD1 (5 bases). The V end lost 5 bases, the J end lost 3 bases, and 14 bases lay between the germline ends. The CDR3 totals 14 residues. Germline V CDR1 and CDR2: SGHVS, FQNEAQ.

V gene TRBV21-1 combines with J gene TRBJ2-5; the table names TRBD1, a call not compared with the DNA. TRBV21-1 corresponds to a pseudogene. There are 16 residues in the CDR3. This chain's CDR3 is CTSPLSATGDFKTQYF. CDR3 bases: TGTACCAGCCCACTATCGGCGACAGGGGATTTTAAGACCCAGTACTTC.

In the case of this clonotype: A much more abundant neighbour one base away suggests this may be a read error. V gene TRBV13 combines with J gene TRBJ2-5; D is possibly TRBD2 (6 bases). Trimming left V 7 bases short and J 5 bases short, with 17 bases between. From germline, CDR1 is PRHDT and CDR2 FYEKMQ (reference sequence). The CDR3 runs to 14 residues. This chain's CDR3 is CASNSLGGRETQYF. The CDR3 DNA reads TGTGCCAGCAACTCCCTCGGAGGGAGGGAGACCCAGTACTTC.

The genes are TRBV5-1 and TRBJ2-5; 7 nucleotides align to TRBD1. The V segment lost 6 bases and the J segment 5 bases; nucleotides outside the gene matches: 7. Germline loops: CDR1 SGHRS, CDR2 YFSETQ. This CDR3 is built from 13 residues. The CDR3 protein is CASTDRAAETQYF. Written as DNA, the CDR3 is TGCGCCAGCACCGACAGGGCGGCGGAGACCCAGTACTTC.

This chain links TRBV5-1 with TRBJ2-7; D gene uncertain. The assigned J gene may be wrong: the sequence end matches TRBJ2-4 better. This CDR3 has 15 amino acids. Per the germline V gene, CDR1 is SGHRS and CDR2 is YFSETQ. CDR3 DNA sequence: TGCGCCAGCAACATCTCGCCGTCCGCCCCGAACATTCAGTACTTC. Translated: CASNISPSAPNIQYF.

This sequence joins TRBV12-3 or TRBV12-4 and TRBJ2-3; possibly TRBD2 for D (6 bases). The CDR3 loop spans 12 amino acids. V gave up 3 bases and J gave up 15 bases, with 16 bases separating them. CDR3 in DNA: TGTGCCAGCAGTTTCGGGGGAGATGTGCAATATTTT. Amino acid sequence: CASSFGGDVQYF.